Detailed here is one TCR beta chain. Many counts were recorded for this clonotype. The antigen it binds to is not known. Per-base qualities were not stored, and no clone one base away is much larger. This specimen comes from a study of T cells in Graves' hyperthyroidism and ophthalmopathy (dated by TCRdb to between 2018 and 2021). Broadly, across the study: Peripheral blood was collected at initial diagnosis, before any treatment. Once sampling was done, hyperthyroidism patients were given methimazole at a starting dose of 30 mg daily, whereas ophthalmopathy patients were given high-dose intravenous methylprednisolone. For training and testing, the 110 or so patients in the discovery cohort were randomly divided in a 7:3 ratio. Prospective prediction of ophthalmopathy was tested in an independent validation cohort consisting of 18 to 20 hyperthyroidism patients and more than 15 patients who later progressed to ophthalmopathy. To identify TCR V-J signatures that set the groups apart, the researchers used a discovery cohort of 90 to 100 patients, made up of 40 to 45 with Graves' ophthalmopathy and approximately 57 with stable Graves' hyperthyroidism. In addition, the study compared T-cell repertoires in thyroid tissue and in blood from six Graves' hyperthyroidism patients. The paper describes TCR Vbeta CDR3 sequencing of 135 peripheral blood samples, made up of 43 ophthalmopathy patients, roughly 72 hyperthyroidism patients and 17 progressor patients. General conclusions and limits of the study: No statistical method was used to set the sample size in advance, and investigators knew the group allocation. In validation, the model predicted progression to ophthalmopathy with 65% to 71% sensitivity and 72.22% specificity, a median of about six months before onset. Most expanded thyroid clonotypes (frequency above 0.001) were also detected in blood, a finding suggesting that blood repertoires may reflect thyroid immune responses. Ophthalmopathy was separated from stable hyperthyroidism by a 13 V-J signature model, with just over 85% sensitivity and about 81% specificity obtained in cross-validation and 80%/75% obtained in testing.

The TCR beta CDR3 regions were amplified from RNA transcripts. For the first round of RT-PCR on the TCR CDR3, the HTBI primer set was used together with the Qiagen OneStep RT-PCR kit. Libraries were constructed in a second round of multiplex PCR, after which size selection and purification were carried out. Libraries were sequenced paired-end with 100 bp reads on an Illumina HiSeq2000. Processing in the source paper ran as follows. Raw data were processed with SOAPnuke, discarding reads with adapters, uncalled bases, mean Phred below 15, or no exact constant-primer or identifier match. COPE v1.2.5 was used to merge the high-quality paired reads, and each unique nucleotide sequence was defined as a clonotype. Clonotypes were aligned to IMGT TRBV, TRBD and TRBJ reference segments using MiTCR v1.1. The analysis included only V-J combinations with a frequency above 0.0001, which together covered 98% to 99.2% of the repertoires. A TCS score was defined as the ratio between F50 (clonal expansion) and ExV (chaos), using BLOSUM62-based TCRdist between CDR3 peptides within each V-J. Welch's t-statistics and random forest reduced 500 to 650 V-J features to some 14, which were used in a naive Bayes classifier (R e1071). TCRdb redid the processing of the public reads, applying fastp at Q25 and MiXCR, and retained in-frame beta chains. Records with the same CDR3 protein are collapsed into one entry carrying the most frequent genes and DNA. TCRdb assigned the V and J calls; the authors' analysis was not used. The sample profile shows about 640,000 distinct CDR3 sequences; around 20% of them were found once. Of the sample, 34% falls within the top ten clones.

Ophthalmopathy patients had moderately to severely active disease, with a Clinical Activity Score of 3 or more, a NOSPECS grade of 4 or more, and a disease duration of less than 3 months. Patients with uncontrolled infections, other autoimmune diseases, pregnancy or lactation were excluded. Clinical symptoms, serum thyroxine and TRAb, thyroid ultrasound, and orbital computed tomography formed the basis for the diagnoses. PBMCs were separated from over 9 ml of fresh peripheral blood using Ficoll-Paque density gradient centrifugation. Total RNA was extracted with Trizol reagent, and quality was checked on an Agilent 2100 Bioanalyzer. V lost 6 bases and J lost 9 bases; the stretch between them is 11 bases long. From the cysteine through the phenylalanine, the CDR3 covers 11 amino acids. The only DNA kept is the CDR3, 33 bases in frame from the first base. The germline V gene (reference sequence) yields DFQATT for CDR1 and SNEGSKA for CDR2.

Sequenced input: blood. The TCR sequence derives from a man aged 25 to 40 with Graves' ophthalmopathy. The sequence joins TRBV20-1 to TRBJ2-2; 6 matching bases give a weak D call of TRBD1. DNA sequence: TGCAGTGCACTGACAGGTTGGGAGCTGTTTTTT. This gives the protein CSALTGWELFF.